This T cell receptor (beta chain) was found in a study of blood T cell repertoires in COVID-19. Across the whole study: Both acute and convalescent COVID-19 samples were obtained from the United States, Italy and Spain.

CDR1 LNHNV and CDR2 YYDKDF come from the germline V gene (reference sequence). The germline V and J ends were trimmed by 0 bases and 5 bases, with 10 bases remaining between them. The CDR3 is 15 amino acids. This clone was counted once. Sequenced by immunoSEQ multiplex PCR; TCRdb stores in-frame clones only, minus some. The table lists a few hundred thousand clones, almost 90% of them singletons. Sequencing used peripheral blood. The receptor was derived from a woman in her fifties or sixties with COVID-19, enrolled during active disease. The J gene is TRBJ1-4, the V gene TRBV15; D unresolved. In DNA, the CDR3 is TGTGCCACCAGCAGAGAGGCCATCCAGAATGAAAAACTGTTTTTT. This gives the protein CATSREAIQNEKLFF. Using reference TRBV15 and TRBJ1-4 for the parts outside the CDR3, the full variable domain is DAMVIQNPRYQVTQFGKPVTLSCSQTLNHNVMYWYQQKSSQAPKLLFHYYDKDFNNEADTPDNFQSRRPNTSFCFLDIRSPGLGDTAMYLCATSREAIQNEKLFFGSGTQLSVL.